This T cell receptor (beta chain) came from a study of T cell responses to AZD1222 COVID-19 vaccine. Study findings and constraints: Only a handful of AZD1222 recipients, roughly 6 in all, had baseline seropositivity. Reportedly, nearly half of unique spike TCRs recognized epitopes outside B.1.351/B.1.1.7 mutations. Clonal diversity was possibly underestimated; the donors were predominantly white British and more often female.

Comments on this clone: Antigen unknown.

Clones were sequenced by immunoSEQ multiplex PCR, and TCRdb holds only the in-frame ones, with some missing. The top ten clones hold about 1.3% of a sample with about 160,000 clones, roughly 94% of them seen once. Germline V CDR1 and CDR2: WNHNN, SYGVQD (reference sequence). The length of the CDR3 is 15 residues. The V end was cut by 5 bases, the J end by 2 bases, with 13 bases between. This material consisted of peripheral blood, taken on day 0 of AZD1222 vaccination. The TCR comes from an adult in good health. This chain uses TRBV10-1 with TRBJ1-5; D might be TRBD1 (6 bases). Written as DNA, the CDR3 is TGCGCCAGCAGTAATGGGGGCGCGGGCAATCAGCCCCAGCATTTT. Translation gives CASSNGGAGNQPQHF.